This entry features one T cell receptor beta chain sequence. What it binds is not known. The PCR employed 60 Vbeta primers together with 13 Jbeta primers. Assay used: immunoSEQ multiplex PCR; TCRdb lists only in-frame clones, some missing. The sample table includes 200,000 or so clones. Trimming pared 3 bases from V and 6 bases from J, leaving 10 bases between. Germline values: CDR1 SGHDT, CDR2 YYEEEE. The CDR3 has 12 residues. The data stem from a study of cytomegalovirus exposure and HLA in healthy donors. The study's findings and limits: A later analysis found common viral pathogens apparently linked to several of the most significant clusters.

The chain links TRBV5-6 to TRBJ2-7, with a weak D call TRBD1 (6 bases). This TCR was sampled from a boy aged 5-17 years in good health and CMV-seronegative. The sequencing input was PBMCs. The CDR3: CASSSQGFEQYF. Written as DNA, the CDR3 is TGTGCCAGCAGCTCACAGGGTTTCGAGCAGTACTTC.